Reported below is one TCR beta chain. Its antigen is not identified. This sample was included in a study of shared clonotypes between healthy human individuals. The repertoire was sequenced with immunoSEQ multiplex PCR; TCRdb's copy has only in-frame clones and lacks some. The profile shows about 2,500,000 clones, around nine tenths of them singletons. Points from the study as a whole: Measured sharing among donors was expected to vary with sequencing depth. It was only blood that was sampled, and tissue repertoires likely differ.

In germline, CDR1 is MNHNY, CDR2 SVGAGI (reference sequence). This CDR3 is built from 16 residues. V lost 5 bases and J lost 0; bases outside the gene matches: 2. The chain joins TRBV6-6 to TRBJ2-4; 12 nucleotides match TRBD2. Input material: naive CD4+ T cells sorted from blood. Subset indicated: CD45RA+ positively selected. The sequence came from a man aged 18-30 years in good health. CDR3 sequence: CASSKTSGGAKNIQYF. Here the CDR3 DNA reads TGTGCCAGCAGTAAGACTAGCGGGGGAGCCAAAAACATTCAGTACTTC.